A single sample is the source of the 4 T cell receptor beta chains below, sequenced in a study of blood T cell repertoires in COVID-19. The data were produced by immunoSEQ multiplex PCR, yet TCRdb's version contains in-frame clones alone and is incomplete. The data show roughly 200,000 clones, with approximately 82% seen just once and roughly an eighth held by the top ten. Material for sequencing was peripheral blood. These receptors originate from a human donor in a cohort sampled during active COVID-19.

The CDR3 nucleotides read TGTGCCATCAGGACAGGGGCTAATGTCTACGAGCAGTACTTC. Residues: CAIRTGANVYEQYF. The chain combines TRBV10-3 with TRBJ2-7; TRBD1 matches at 8 bases. This CDR3 is 14 amino acids long. V lost 6 bases to trimming and J lost 3 bases; unmatched junction nucleotides: 7. In germline, CDR1 is ENHRY, CDR2 SYGVKD.

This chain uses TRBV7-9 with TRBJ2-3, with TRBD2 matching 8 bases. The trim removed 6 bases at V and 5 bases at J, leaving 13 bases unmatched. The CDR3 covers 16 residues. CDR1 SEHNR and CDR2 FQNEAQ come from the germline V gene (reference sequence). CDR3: CASRRTQAGAGDTQYF. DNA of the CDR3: TGTGCCAGCAGAAGGACCCAAGCGGGAGCGGGAGATACGCAGTATTTT.

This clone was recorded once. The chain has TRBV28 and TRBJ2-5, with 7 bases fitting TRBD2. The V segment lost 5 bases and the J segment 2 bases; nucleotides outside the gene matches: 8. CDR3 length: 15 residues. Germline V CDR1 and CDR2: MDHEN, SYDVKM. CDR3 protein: CASSPGLERQETQYF. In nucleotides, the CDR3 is TGTGCCAGCAGTCCCGGACTAGAACGGCAAGAGACCCAGTACTTC.

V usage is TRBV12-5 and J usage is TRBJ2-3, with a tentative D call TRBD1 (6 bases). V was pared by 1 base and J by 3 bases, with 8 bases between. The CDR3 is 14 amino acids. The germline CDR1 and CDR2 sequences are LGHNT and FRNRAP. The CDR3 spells CASGLGTATDTQYF. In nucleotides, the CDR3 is TGTGCTAGTGGTTTGGGGACAGCAACAGATACGCAGTATTTT.